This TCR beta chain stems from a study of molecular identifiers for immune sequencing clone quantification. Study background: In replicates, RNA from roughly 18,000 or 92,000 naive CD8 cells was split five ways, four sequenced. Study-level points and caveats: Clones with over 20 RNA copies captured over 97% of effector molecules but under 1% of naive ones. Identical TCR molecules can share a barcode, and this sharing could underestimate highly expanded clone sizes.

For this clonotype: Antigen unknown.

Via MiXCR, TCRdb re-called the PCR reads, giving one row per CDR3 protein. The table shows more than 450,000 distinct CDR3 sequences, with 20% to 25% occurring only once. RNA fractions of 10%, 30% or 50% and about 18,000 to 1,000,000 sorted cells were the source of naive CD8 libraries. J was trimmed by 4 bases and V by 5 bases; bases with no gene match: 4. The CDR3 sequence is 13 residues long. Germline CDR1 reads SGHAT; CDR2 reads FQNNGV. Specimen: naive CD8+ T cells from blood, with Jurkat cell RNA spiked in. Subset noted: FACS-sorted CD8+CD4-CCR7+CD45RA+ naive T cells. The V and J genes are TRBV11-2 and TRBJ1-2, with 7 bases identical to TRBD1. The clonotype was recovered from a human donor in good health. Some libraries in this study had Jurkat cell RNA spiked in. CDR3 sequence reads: CASSGGGGYGYTF. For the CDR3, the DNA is TGTGCCAGCAGCGGAGGGGGCGGCTATGGCTACACCTTC.